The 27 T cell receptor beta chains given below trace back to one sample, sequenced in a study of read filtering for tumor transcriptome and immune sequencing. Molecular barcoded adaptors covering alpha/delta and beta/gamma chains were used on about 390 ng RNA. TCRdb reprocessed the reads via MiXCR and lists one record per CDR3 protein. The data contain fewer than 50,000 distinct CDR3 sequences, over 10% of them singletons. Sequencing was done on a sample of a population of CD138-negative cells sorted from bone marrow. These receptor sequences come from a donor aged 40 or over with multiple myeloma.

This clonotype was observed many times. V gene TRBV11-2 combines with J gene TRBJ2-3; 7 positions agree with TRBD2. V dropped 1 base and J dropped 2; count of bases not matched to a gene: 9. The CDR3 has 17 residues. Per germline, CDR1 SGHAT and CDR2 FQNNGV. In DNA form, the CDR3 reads TGTGCCAGCAGCTTAGTATCCAATCTAGCGGACACAGATACGCAGTATTTT. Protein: CASSLVSNLADTDTQYF.

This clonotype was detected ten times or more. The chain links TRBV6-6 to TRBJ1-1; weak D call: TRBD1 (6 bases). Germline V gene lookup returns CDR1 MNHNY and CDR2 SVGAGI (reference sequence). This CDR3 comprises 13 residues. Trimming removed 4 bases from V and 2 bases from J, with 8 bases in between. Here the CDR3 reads CASSLQGNTEAFF. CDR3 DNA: TGTGCCAGCAGTTTACAGGGAAACACTGAAGCTTTCTTT.

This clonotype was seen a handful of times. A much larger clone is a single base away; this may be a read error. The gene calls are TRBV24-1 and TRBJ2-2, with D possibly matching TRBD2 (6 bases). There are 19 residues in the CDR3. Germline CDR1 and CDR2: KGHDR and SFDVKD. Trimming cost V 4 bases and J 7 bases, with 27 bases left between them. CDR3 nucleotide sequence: TGTGCCACCAGTGACCCATATAGTAGCGGAGCTCACTACATCGGGGAGCTGTTTTTT. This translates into CATSDPYSSGAHYIGELFF.

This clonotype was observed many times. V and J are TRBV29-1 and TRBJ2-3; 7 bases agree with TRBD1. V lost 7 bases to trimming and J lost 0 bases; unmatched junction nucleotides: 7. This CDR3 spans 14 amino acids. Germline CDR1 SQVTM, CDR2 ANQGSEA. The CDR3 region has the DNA TGCAGCGGACAGGGAATTTCTAGCACAGATACGCAGTATTTT. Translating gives CSGQGISSTDTQYF.

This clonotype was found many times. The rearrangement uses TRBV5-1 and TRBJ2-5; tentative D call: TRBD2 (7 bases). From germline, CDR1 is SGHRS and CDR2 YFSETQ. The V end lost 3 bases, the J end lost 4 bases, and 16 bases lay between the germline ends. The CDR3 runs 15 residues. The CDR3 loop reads CASSSQRRGGETQYF. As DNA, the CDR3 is TGCGCCAGCAGCTCTCAGCGGAGGGGGGGAGAGACCCAGTACTTC.

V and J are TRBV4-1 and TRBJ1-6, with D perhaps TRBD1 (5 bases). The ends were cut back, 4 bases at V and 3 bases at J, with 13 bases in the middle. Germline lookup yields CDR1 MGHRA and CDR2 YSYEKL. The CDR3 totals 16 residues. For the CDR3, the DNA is TGCGCCAGCAGCCGAGGGGTAGGGAACTATAATTCACCCCTCCACTTT. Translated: CASSRGVGNYNSPLHF.

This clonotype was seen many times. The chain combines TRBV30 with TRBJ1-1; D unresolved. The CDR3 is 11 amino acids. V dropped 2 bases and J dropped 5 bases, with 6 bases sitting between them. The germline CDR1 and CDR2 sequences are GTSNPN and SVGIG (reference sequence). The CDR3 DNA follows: TGTGCCTGGAGTCACCGGACTGAAGCTTTCTTT. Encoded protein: CAWSHRTEAFF.

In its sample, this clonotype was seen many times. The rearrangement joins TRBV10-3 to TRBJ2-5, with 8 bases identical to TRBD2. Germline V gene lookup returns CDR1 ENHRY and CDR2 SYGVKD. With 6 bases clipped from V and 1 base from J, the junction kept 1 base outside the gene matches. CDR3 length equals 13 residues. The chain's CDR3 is CAIRAGAQETQYF. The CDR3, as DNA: TGTGCCATCAGAGCGGGAGCCCAAGAGACCCAGTACTTC.

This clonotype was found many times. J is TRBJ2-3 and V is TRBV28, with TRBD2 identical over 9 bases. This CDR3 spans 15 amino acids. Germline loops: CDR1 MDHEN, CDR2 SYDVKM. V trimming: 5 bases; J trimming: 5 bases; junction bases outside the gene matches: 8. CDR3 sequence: CASSRTIAGEDTQYF. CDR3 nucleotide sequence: TGTGCCAGCAGTCGTACGATAGCGGGAGAAGATACGCAGTATTTT.

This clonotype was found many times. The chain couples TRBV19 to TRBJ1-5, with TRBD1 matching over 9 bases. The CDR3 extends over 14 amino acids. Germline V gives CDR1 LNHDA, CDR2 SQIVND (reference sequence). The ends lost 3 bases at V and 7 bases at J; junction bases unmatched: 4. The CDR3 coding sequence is TGTGCCAGTAGTATTCGACAGGGGGGGCAGCCCCAGCATTTT. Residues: CASSIRQGGQPQHF.

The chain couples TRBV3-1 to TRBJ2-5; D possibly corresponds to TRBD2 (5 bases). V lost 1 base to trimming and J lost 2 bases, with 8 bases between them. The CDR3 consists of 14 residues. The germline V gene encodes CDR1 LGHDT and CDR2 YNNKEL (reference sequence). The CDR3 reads CASSQGGVQETQYF. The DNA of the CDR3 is TGTGCCAGCAGCCAAGGGGGAGTTCAAGAGACCCAGTACTTC.

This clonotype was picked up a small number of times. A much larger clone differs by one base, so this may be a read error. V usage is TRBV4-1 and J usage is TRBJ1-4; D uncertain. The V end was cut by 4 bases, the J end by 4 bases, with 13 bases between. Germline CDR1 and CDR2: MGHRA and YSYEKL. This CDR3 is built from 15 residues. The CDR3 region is CASSRETVYNEKLFF. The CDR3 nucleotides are TGCGCCAGCAGCCGAGAGACGGTATATAATGAAAAACTGTTTTTT.

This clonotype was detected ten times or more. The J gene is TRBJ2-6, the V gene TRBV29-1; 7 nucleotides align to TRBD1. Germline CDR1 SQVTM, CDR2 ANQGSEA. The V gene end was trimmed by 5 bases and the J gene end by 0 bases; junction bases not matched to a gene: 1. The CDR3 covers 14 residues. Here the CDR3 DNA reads TGCAGCGTTCCAGGGGGCTCTGGGGCCAACGTCCTGACTTTC. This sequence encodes CSVPGGSGANVLTF.

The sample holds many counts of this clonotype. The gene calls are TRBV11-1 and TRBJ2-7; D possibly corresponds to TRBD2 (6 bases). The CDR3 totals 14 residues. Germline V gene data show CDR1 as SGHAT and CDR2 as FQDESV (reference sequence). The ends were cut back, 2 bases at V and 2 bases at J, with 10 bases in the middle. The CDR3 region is CASSLPGGAYEQYF. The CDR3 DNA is TGTGCCAGCAGCTTACCCGGGGGAGCCTACGAGCAGTACTTC.

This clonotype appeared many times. CDR3 region: CASRLRTESMGETQYF. DNA for the CDR3: TGTGCCAGCAGACTCCGGACAGAAAGTATGGGGGAGACCCAGTACTTC. This chain uses TRBV27 with TRBJ2-5; a weak D match, TRBD1 (6 bases). Germline V gives CDR1 MNHEY, CDR2 SMNVEV (reference sequence). Trimming stripped 6 bases from V and 5 bases from J, with 22 bases between. The CDR3 has 16 amino acids.

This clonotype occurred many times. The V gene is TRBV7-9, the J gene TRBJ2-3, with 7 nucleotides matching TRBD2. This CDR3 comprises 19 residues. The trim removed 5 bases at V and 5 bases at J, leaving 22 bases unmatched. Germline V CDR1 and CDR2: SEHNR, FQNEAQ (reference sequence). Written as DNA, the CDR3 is TGTGCCAGCAGCACCAGGTCCGGACTAGTGGGAGTGATAATAGATACGCAGTATTTT. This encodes CASSTRSGLVGVIIDTQYF.

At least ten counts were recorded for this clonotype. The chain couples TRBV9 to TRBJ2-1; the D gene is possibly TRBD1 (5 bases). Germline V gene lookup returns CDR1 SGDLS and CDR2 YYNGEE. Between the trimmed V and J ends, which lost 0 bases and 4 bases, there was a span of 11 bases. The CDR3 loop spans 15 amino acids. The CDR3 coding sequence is TGTGCCAGCAGCGTAGATGGCGCAGGGTACAATGAGCAGTTCTTC. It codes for CASSVDGAGYNEQFF.

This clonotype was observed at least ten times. The CDR3 is CATSRDQRTGNEAFF. The CDR3, as DNA: TGTGCCACCAGCAGAGATCAGCGGACAGGGAATGAAGCTTTCTTT. This chain links TRBV15 with TRBJ1-1; 8 bases match TRBD1. Germline assignment: CDR1 LNHNV and CDR2 YYDKDF (reference sequence). V lost 0 bases, J lost 7 bases, and 7 bases stayed unmatched. This CDR3 is 15 amino acids long.

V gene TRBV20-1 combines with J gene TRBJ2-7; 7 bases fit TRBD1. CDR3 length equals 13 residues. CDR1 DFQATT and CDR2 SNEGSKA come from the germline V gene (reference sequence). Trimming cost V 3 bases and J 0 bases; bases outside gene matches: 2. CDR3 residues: CSASDRDSYEQYF. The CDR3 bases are TGCAGTGCTAGTGACAGGGACTCCTACGAGCAGTACTTC.

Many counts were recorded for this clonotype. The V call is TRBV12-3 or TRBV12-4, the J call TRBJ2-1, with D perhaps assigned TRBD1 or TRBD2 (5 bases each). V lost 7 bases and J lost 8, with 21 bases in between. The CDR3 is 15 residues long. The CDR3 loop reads CASTCGWQGCDEQFF. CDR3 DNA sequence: TGTGCCAGCACCTGCGGGTGGCAGGGATGCGATGAGCAGTTCTTC.

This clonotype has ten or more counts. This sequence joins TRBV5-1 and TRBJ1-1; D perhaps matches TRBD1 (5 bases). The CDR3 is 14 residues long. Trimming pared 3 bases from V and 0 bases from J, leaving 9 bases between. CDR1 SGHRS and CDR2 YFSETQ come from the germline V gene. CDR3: CASSSGIMNTEAFF. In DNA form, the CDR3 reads TGCGCCAGCAGCTCAGGGATAATGAACACTGAAGCTTTCTTT. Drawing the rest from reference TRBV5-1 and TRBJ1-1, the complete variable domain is KAGVTQTPRYLIKTRGQQVTLSCSPISGHRSVSWYQQTPGQGLQFLFEYFSETQRNKGNFPGRFSGRQFSNSRSEMNVSTLELGDSALYLCASSSGIMNTEAFFGQGTRLTVV.

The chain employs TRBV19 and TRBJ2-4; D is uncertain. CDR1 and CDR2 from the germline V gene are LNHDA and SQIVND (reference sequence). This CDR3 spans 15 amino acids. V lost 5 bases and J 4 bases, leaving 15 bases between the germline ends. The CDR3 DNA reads TGTGCCAGTAGTGAGCCCTACTTGGGGAAAAACATTCAGTACTTC. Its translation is CASSEPYLGKNIQYF. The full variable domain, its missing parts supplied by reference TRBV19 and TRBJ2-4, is DGGITQSPKYLFRKEGQNVTLSCEQNLNHDAMYWYRQDPGQGLRLIYYSQIVNDFQKGDIAEGYSVSREKKESFPLTVTSAQKNPTAFYLCASSEPYLGKNIQYFGAGTRLSVL.

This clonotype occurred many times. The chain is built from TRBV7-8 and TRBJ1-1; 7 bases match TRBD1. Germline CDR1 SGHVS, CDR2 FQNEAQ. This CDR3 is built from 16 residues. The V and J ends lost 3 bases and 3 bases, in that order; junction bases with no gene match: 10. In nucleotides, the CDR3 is TGTGCCAGCAGCTTTCGACAGGGTGGGCGGGACACTGAAGCTTTCTTT. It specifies CASSFRQGGRDTEAFF.

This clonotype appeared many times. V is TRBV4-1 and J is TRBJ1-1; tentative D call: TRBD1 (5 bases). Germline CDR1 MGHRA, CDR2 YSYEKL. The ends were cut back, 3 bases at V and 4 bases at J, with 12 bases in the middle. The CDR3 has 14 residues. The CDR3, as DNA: TGCGCCAGCAGCCAGAGGACACAAGGCACTGAAGCTTTCTTT. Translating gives CASSQRTQGTEAFF.

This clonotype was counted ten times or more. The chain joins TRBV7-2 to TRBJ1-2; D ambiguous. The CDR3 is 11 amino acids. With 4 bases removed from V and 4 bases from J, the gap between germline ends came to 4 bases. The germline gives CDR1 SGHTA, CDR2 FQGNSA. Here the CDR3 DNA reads TGTGCCAGCAGCTCCGGCTATGGCTACACCTTC. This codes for CASSSGYGYTF.

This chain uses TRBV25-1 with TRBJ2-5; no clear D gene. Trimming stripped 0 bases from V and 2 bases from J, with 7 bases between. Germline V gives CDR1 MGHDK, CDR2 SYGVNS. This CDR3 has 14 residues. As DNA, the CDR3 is TGTGCCAGCAGTGAATACGGCTATCAAGAGACCCAGTACTTC. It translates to CASSEYGYQETQYF.

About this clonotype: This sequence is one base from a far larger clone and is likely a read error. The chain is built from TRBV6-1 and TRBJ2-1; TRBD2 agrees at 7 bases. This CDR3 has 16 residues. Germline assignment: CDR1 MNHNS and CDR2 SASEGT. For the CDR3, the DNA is TGTGCCAGCAGTTACCTCGCTAGCGGAAGGTACAATGGGCAGTTCTTC. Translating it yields CASSYLASGRYNGQFF.